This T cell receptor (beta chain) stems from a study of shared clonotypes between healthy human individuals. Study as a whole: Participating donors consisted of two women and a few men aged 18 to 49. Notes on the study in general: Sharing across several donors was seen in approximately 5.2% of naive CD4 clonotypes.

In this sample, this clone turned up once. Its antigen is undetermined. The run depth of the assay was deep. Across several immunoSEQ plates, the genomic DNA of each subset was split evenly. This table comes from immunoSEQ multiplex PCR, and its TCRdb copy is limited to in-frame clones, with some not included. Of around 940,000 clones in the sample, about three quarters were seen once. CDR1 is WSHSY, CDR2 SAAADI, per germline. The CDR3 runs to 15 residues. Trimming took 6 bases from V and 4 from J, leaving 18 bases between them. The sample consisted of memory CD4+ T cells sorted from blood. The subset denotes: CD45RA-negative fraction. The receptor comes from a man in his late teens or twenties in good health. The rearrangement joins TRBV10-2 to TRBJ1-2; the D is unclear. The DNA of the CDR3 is TGCGCCAGCAGCCCCCTGGAGATAGGGTTCTATGGCTACACCTTC. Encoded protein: CASSPLEIGFYGYTF.